This T cell receptor (beta chain) was captured in a study of response to subunit inactivated influenza vaccine. Whole-study findings and limits: The authors put forward the suggestion that each seasonal influenza vaccination may bring in only a limited number of new T cells.

TCRdb processed the RT-PCR reads anew with MiXCR; each CDR3 protein has one entry. The sample shows approximately 500,000 distinct CDR3 sequences, 14% of them seen only once. Germline V CDR1 and CDR2: MNHEY, SVGAGI. The CDR3 extends over 17 amino acids. V lost 0 bases to trimming and J lost 2 bases; unmatched junction nucleotides: 9. There are a few counts of this clonotype. Its antigen is currently unknown. The origin of this receptor is a man aged 50-59 years who received an inactivated influenza vaccine. V and J are TRBV6-5 and TRBJ2-5; 7 nucleotides match TRBD1. The starting material was PBMCs from blood, obtained about 12 days after vaccination. Written as DNA, the CDR3 is TGTGCCAGCAGTTACTCAAATCAACCGGGACAGCAAGAGACCCAGTACTTC. Residues: CASSYSNQPGQQETQYF.